This T cell receptor (beta chain) was sequenced in a study of blood T cells in healthy people across ages. General study findings and limits: Calculation of diversity from one million T cells yielded estimates considered to be underestimates. The fall in TCR beta diversity per million T cells was roughly linear with age.

As regards this clonotype: Its antigen is unknown.

Using a J-beta primer mix together with a sample-barcoded 5' primer, a second PCR was run for roughly 6 to 12 cycles. TCRdb re-called the 5' RACE reads through MiXCR, storing one row per CDR3 protein. The data show around 1,600,000 distinct CDR3 sequences, 35% to 45% seen once. Germline V CDR1 and CDR2: LNHNV, YYDKDF (reference sequence). This CDR3 spans 15 amino acids. Trimming took off 4 bases at V and 9 bases at J, with 19 bases between the two ends. The TCR sequence derives from a young woman in good health. Sequencing was done on a sample of blood. The J gene is TRBJ2-1, the V gene TRBV15; tentative D call: TRBD1 (6 bases). DNA of the CDR3: TGTGCCACCAGCATGGGGTTACAGGGAACGTCTGAGCAGTTCTTC. This gives the protein CATSMGLQGTSEQFF. Complete variable domain (other parts from reference TRBV15 and TRBJ2-1): DAMVIQNPRYQVTQFGKPVTLSCSQTLNHNVMYWYQQKSSQAPKLLFHYYDKDFNNEADTPDNFQSRRPNTSFCFLDIRSPGLGDTAMYLCATSMGLQGTSEQFFGPGTRLTVL.